This T cell receptor beta chain was identified during a study of shared clonotypes between healthy human individuals. This table comes from immunoSEQ multiplex PCR, and its TCRdb copy is limited to in-frame clones, with some not included. The sample lists around 2.3 million clones, around 95% occurring once. The clonotype was recovered from a man younger than 35 in good health. The sequencing sample was made of naive CD4+ T cells sorted from blood. Subset defined: CD45RA+ positively selected.

CDR3 nucleotides: TGTGCCAGCAGGCGTCACAATGAGCAGTTCTTC. Residues: CASRRHNEQFF. V and J are TRBV6-5 and TRBJ2-1; D uncertain. The V end was cut by 6 bases, the J end by 5 bases, with 5 bases between. Per germline, CDR1 MNHEY and CDR2 SVGAGI. This CDR3 comprises 11 residues.